The clone carrying this T cell receptor beta chain was counted many times. Its antigen is currently unknown. The source of the sample is a study of metastatic and nonmetastatic thyroid tumors. As for the study in general: Repertoires were compared across blood and tumor or nodule tissue from malignant and benign thyroid patients. Notes on the study in general: Significantly greater TCR beta diversity was reportedly found in malignant thyroid tumors than in benign nodules (in blood and tumor).

This CDR3 spans 16 amino acids. Germline V lookup: CDR1 SGHNT, CDR2 YENEEA. V lost 1 base to trimming and J lost 2 bases; unmatched junction nucleotides: 4. TCRdb ran MiXCR on the PCR reads. Of about 45,000 clones listed, about 4% are singletons. Among the patients, none had received any treatment before thyroid surgery. Sequencing was done on a sample of blood. The TCR was taken from a female donor with papillary thyroid cancer or a benign thyroid nodule (not recorded which). Some clones in this sample may be carry-over from other donors' samples. V gene TRBV11-3 combines with J gene TRBJ2-3, with 9 bases aligning to TRBD2. As DNA, the CDR3 is TGTGCCAGCAGCTTAGGGGTAGCGGGAGTCACAGATACGCAGTATTTT. This gives the protein CASSLGVAGVTDTQYF.